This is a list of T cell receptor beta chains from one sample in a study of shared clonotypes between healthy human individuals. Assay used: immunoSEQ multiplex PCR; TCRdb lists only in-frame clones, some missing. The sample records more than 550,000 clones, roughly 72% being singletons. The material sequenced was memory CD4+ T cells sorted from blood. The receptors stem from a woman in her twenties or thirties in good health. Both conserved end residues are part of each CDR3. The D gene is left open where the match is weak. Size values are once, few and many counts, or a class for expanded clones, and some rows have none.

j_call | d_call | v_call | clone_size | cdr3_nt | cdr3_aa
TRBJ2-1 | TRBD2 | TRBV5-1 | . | TGCGCCAGCAGCAAGACTAGCGGGAATCTGGGGGAGCAGTTCTTC | CASSKTSGNLGEQFF
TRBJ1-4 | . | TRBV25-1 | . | TGTGCCAGCAGTGAAAATTCGGGGTTCGGAAAACTGTTTTTT | CASSENSGFGKLFF
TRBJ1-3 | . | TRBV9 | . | TGTGCCAGCAGCGCTGCCCCCGTGGTAGCGAGAAACACCATATATTTT | CASSAAPVVARNTIYF
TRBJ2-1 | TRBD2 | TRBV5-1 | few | TGCGCCAGCAGCGTTAACAGCGGGAGCTACAATGAGCAGTTCTTC | CASSVNSGSYNEQFF
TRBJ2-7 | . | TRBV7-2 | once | TGTGCCAGCAGCTTAGCTGCACAACCAAGCTCCTACGAGCAGTACTTC | CASSLAAQPSSYEQYF
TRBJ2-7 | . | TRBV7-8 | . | TGTGCCAGCAGCCCAGCGTGGCCGGGACTCTACGAGCAGTACTTC | CASSPAWPGLYEQYF
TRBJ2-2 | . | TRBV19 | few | TGTGCCAGTAGTTACAATTTTCGCACCGGGGAGCTGTTTTTT | CASSYNFRTGELFF
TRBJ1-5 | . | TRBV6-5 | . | TGTGCCAGCTTCAGTAGACTCGGTCAGCCCCAGCATTTT | CASFSRLGQPQHF
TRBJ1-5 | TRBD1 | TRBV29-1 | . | TGCAGCGGAGGGGAGGGGGCTGGTCAGCCCCAGCATTTT | CSGGEGAGQPQHF
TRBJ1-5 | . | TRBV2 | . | TGTGCCAGCAGTGAAAGTGAACGATATCAGCCCCAGCATTTT | CASSESERYQPQHF
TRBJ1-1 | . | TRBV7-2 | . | TGTGCCAGCAGCAGTCAGAGGGACACTGAAGCTTTCTTT | CASSSQRDTEAFF
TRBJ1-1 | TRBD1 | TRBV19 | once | TGTGCCAGTACCATACAGGGGGCGATCACTGAAGCTTTCTTT | CASTIQGAITEAFF
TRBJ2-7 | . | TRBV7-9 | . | TGTGCCAGCAGCCCACCGGGGGGACAGCCAACCACCTACGAGCAGTACTTC | CASSPPGGQPTTYEQYF
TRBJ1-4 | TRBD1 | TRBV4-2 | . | TGTGCCAGCAGCCAAGGGGGACAGACAAATGAAAAACTGTTTTTT | CASSQGGQTNEKLFF
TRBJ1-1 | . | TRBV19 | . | TGTGCCAGTAGTAGGGGAACAGGGTTAGTTGCCACTGAAGCTTTCTTT | CASSRGTGLVATEAFF
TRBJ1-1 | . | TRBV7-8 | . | TGTGCCAGCAGCTTAACTCAAATGAACACTGAAGCTTTCTTT | CASSLTQMNTEAFF
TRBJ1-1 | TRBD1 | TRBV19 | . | TGTGCCAGTAGTGATAACAGGGGCACTGAAGCTTTCTTT | CASSDNRGTEAFF
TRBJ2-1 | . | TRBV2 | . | TGTGCCAGCAGTGAAGCCCCTCCCCCAGGCAATGAGCAGTTCTTC | CASSEAPPPGNEQFF
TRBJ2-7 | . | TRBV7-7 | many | TGTGCCAGCAGCTTACGCAGGGACTCCTACGAGCAGTACTTC | CASSLRRDSYEQYF
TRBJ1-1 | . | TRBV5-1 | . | TGCGCCAGCAGCTTGTTGTACGGGCTGGGGGGCACTGAAGCTTTCTTT | CASSLLYGLGGTEAFF
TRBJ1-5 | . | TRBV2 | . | TGTGCCAGCGTTCAATCGTCAGGTATGGGTCAGCCCCAGCATTTT | CASVQSSGMGQPQHF
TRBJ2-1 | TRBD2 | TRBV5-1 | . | TGCGCCAGCAGCCCACTAGCGGGAGAGGTAAATGAGCAGTTCTTC | CASSPLAGEVNEQFF
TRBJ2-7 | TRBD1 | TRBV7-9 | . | TGTGCCAGCAGCCCCCGGACAGGGGCCTACGAGCAGTACTTC | CASSPRTGAYEQYF
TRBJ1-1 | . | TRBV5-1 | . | TGCGCCAGCAGCTTATTGGAGGGAGCGGGAACTGAAGCTTTCTTT | CASSLLEGAGTEAFF
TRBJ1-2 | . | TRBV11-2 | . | TGTGCCAGCAGCCAGCGAGGGAGCTATGGCTACACCTTC | CASSQRGSYGYTF
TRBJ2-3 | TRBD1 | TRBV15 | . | TGTGCCACCAGCAGAGGGGACCACGGGACAGGGGGCGCAGATACGCAGTATTTT | CATSRGDHGTGGADTQYF
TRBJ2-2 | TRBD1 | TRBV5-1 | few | TGCGCCAGCAGCAGAAATAGGGGGCAAGGGGAGCTGTTTTTT | CASSRNRGQGELFF
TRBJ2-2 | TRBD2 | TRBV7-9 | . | TGTGCCAGCAGCGTACTAGCGGGAGGGCCCACCGGGGAGCTGTTTTTT | CASSVLAGGPTGELFF
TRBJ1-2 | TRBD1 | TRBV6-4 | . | TGTGCCATCAGTGGGGACAGGCAACTCAATAACTATGGCTACACCTTC | CAISGDRQLNNYGYTF
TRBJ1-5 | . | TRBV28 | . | TGTGCCAGCAGTTTCGTCGGCAGCGATCAGCCCCAGCATTTT | CASSFVGSDQPQHF
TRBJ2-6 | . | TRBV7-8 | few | TGTGCCAGCAGCTCGATAGAACCTACTGGGGCCAACGTCCTGACTTTC | CASSSIEPTGANVLTF
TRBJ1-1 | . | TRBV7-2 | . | TGTGCCAGCAGCTATTCAAGGTACACCTTGAACACTGAAGCTTTCTTT | CASSYSRYTLNTEAFF
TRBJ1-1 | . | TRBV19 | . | TGTGCCAGTAGTATAGAGCGCAGGGTGAACACTGAAGCTTTCTTT | CASSIERRVNTEAFF
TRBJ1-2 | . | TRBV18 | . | TGTGCCAGCTCACCAGGCACAGGTGCGAACTATGGCTACACCTTC | CASSPGTGANYGYTF
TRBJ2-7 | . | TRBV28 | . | TGTGCCAGCAGTTGGGGTATGGGGTGGTACGAGCAGTACTTC | CASSWGMGWYEQYF